This T cell receptor beta chain was documented in a study of cytomegalovirus exposure and HLA in healthy donors. Trimming removed 0 bases from V and 2 bases from J; junction bases left unmatched: 8. The CDR3 runs to 16 residues. Per the germline V gene, CDR1 is SGDLS and CDR2 is YYNGEE. Primers included in the PCR were 60 Vbeta and 13 Jbeta primers. Repertoires were generated with immunoSEQ multiplex PCR, while TCRdb's copy carries only in-frame clones and drops some. The sample has around 180,000 clones, 84% seen once; the top ten hold around 5%. This sequence originates from a man between 18 and 29 years old in good health and CMV-seronegative. J is TRBJ2-7 and V is TRBV9, with 7 nucleotides matching TRBD1. What was sequenced was PBMCs. The CDR3 DNA reads as TGTGCCAGCAGCGTAGATCCCGGGACAGCGACCTACGAGCAGTACTTC. Translating gives CASSVDPGTATYEQYF.